What follows are 13 T cell receptor beta chains derived from one specimen sequenced in a study of blood T cell repertoires in COVID-19 (TCRdb year 2020). Library prep was done by the immunoSEQ multiplex PCR assay. TCRdb provides this immuneACCESS table in a form limited to in-frame rearrangements. Some clones are lacking; in checked studies, under half of them reflect an unresolved V gene, and why the rest are absent is not known. For this sample the table gives 25,000 to 30,000 clones, of which roughly 76% were detected only once. The ten largest clones represent roughly 40% of the sample. The sequenced sample consisted of peripheral blood. The source of these receptors is a man in his sixties or seventies with acute or convalescent COVID-19.

The rearrangement joins TRBV6-5 to TRBJ2-7, with D uncertain. The length of the CDR3 is 14 residues. Trimming shortened V by 5 bases and J by 3 bases, and 14 bases separated the two germline ends. Germline V gene data show CDR1 as MNHEY and CDR2 as SVGAGI. Written as DNA, the CDR3 is TGTGCCAGCAGTCTTAATAGATTCGGCTACGAGCAGTACTTC. It translates to CASSLNRFGYEQYF.

The chain has TRBV12-5 and TRBJ2-1; 10 nucleotides match TRBD1. The CDR3 contains 14 residues. Trimming took 6 bases from V and 6 from J; bases not matched to a gene: 5. Germline V gives CDR1 LGHNT, CDR2 FRNRAP. CDR3 nucleotide sequence: TGTGCTAGTGGCTCGGGGACAGGGGTCAATGAGCAGTTCTTC. Encoded protein: CASGSGTGVNEQFF. Looking up the rest from reference TRBV12-5 and TRBJ2-1 gives the full variable domain: DARVTQTPRHKVTEMGQEVTMRCQPILGHNTVFWYRQTMMQGLELLAYFRNRAPLDDSGMPKDRFSAEMPDATLATLKIQPSEPRDSAVYFCASGSGTGVNEQFFGPGTRLTVL.

The V and J genes are TRBV6-5 and TRBJ1-2; TRBD1 agrees at 7 bases. V lost 6 bases to trimming and J lost 4 bases; unmatched junction nucleotides: 2. Germline values: CDR1 MNHEY, CDR2 SVGAGI. This CDR3 has 12 amino acids. CDR3 sequence reads: CASRRTGYGYTF. The CDR3 nucleotides read TGTGCCAGCAGAAGGACAGGCTATGGCTACACCTTC.

The chain joins TRBV5-1 to TRBJ2-5; D is unclear. Germline V gene data show CDR1 as SGHRS and CDR2 as YFSETQ. Trimming removed 0 bases from V and 5 bases from J, with 11 bases in between. This CDR3 region has 14 residues. CDR3 loop: CASSLASQSETQYF. DNA of the CDR3: TGCGCCAGCAGCTTGGCCAGTCAGTCTGAGACCCAGTACTTC.

Only one count was recorded for this clone. V and J are TRBV27 and TRBJ1-2, with 7 bases lining up with TRBD1. With V trimmed by 5 bases and J by 4 bases, 7 bases remained unmatched. Germline CDR1 and CDR2: MNHEY and SMNVEV (reference sequence). This CDR3 is 14 amino acids long. The DNA for the CDR3 is TGTGCCAGCAGTCGTTCTGCAGGGGGCTATGGCTACACCTTC. It specifies CASSRSAGGYGYTF.

The genes are TRBV5-4 and TRBJ2-7; a possible D gene is TRBD2 (6 bases). The CDR3 runs to 13 residues. Germline values: CDR1 SGHNT, CDR2 YYREEE (reference sequence). The V end lost 5 bases, the J end lost 0 bases, and 9 bases lay between the germline ends. This CDR3 is CASRRDSSYEQYF. The CDR3 nucleotides are TGTGCCAGCAGAAGGGACTCCTCCTACGAGCAGTACTTC. The full variable domain, its missing parts supplied by reference TRBV5-4 and TRBJ2-7, is ETGVTQSPTHLIKTRGQQVTLRCSSQSGHNTVSWYQQALGQGPQFIFQYYREEENGRGNFPPRFSGLQFPNYSSELNVNALELDDSALYLCASRRDSSYEQYFGPGTRLTVT.

The CDR3 sequence: CASSLESYSSGANVLTF. The CDR3 nucleotides are TGTGCCAGCAGCTTAGAGTCGTACAGCTCTGGGGCCAACGTCCTGACTTTC. The chain recombines TRBV7-6 with TRBJ2-6; D remains ambiguous. Trimming shortened V by 1 base and J by 0 bases, and 10 bases separated the two germline ends. Germline V gene sequence: CDR1 SGHVS, CDR2 FNYEAQ. The CDR3 covers 17 residues.

The V and J genes are TRBV7-9 and TRBJ1-1; TRBD1 is a possible D gene (6 bases). V was cut by 1 base and J by 5 bases, with 11 bases left in between. CDR3 length: 14 residues. CDR1 and CDR2 from the germline V gene are SEHNR and FQNEAQ (reference sequence). The CDR3 region has the DNA TGTGCCAGCAGCTTAGGGGCAGGGGAGACTGAAGCTTTCTTT. It encodes CASSLGAGETEAFF.

This chain joins TRBV6-5 and TRBJ2-2; D is ambiguous. Germline V lookup: CDR1 MNHEY, CDR2 SVGAGI. Between the trimmed V and J ends, which lost 6 bases and 3 bases, there was a span of 11 bases. This CDR3 has 14 amino acids. The CDR3 spells CASSRHHYTGELFF. In DNA form, the CDR3 reads TGTGCCAGCAGCCGACACCACTACACCGGGGAGCTGTTTTTT.

The rearrangement links TRBV4-2 to TRBJ2-2; 10 positions agree with TRBD2. This CDR3 region has 16 residues. The junction had 8 bases not matched to a gene; V was cut back by 1 base and J by 9 bases. The germline CDR1 and CDR2 sequences are LGHNA and YNFKEQ. The CDR3 nucleotides read TGTGCCAGCAGCCAAGTGGCTAGCGGGAGAGTGAGGGAGCTGTTTTTT. Amino acid sequence: CASSQVASGRVRELFF.

J is TRBJ2-7 and V is TRBV7-8, with D possibly TRBD1 on 6 matching bases. V was trimmed by 0 bases and J by 3 bases, leaving 15 bases between them. The germline gives CDR1 SGHVS, CDR2 FQNEAQ. The CDR3 runs 16 residues. The CDR3, as DNA: TGTGCCAGCAGCTTAGCCCTTACAGGGACCATCTACGAGCAGTACTTC. Residues: CASSLALTGTIYEQYF.

This clone appeared a few times. This chain uses TRBV28 with TRBJ1-4; 9 bases align to TRBD1. With V trimmed by 4 bases and J by 8 bases, 8 bases remained unmatched. Germline V gene data show CDR1 as MDHEN and CDR2 as SYDVKM. CDR3 size: 15 residues. CDR3 residues: CASSSMGQGVEKLFF. CDR3 DNA sequence: TGTGCCAGCAGTTCCATGGGACAGGGTGTGGAAAAACTGTTTTTT.

This rearrangement joins TRBV10-3 to TRBJ1-4; D ambiguous. Germline V gene sequence: CDR1 ENHRY, CDR2 SYGVKD. The V end lost 8 bases, the J end lost 7 bases, and 14 bases lay between the germline ends. The CDR3 runs to 13 residues. The CDR3 nucleotides are TGTGCCATCTCTAGCGGGATCGGTGAAAAACTGTTTTTT. This sequence encodes CAISSGIGEKLFF.